Each of the 5 T cell receptor beta chains below was sequenced from the same sample in a study of glioma-infiltrating T cells after dendritic cell vaccination. Time point here: after dendritic cell vaccination, including at tumor progression/relapse. Assay used: immunoSEQ multiplex PCR; TCRdb lists only in-frame clones, some missing. Here the sample spans 65,000 or so clones, about 89% being singletons. The sample in question was blood, obtained after dendritic cell vaccination. These receptor sequences come from a human donor with glioblastoma.

The V call is TRBV2, the J call TRBJ2-1; the D gene is possibly TRBD2 (5 bases). The V gene lost 7 bases and the J gene lost 5 bases, with 18 bases spanning the gap. This CDR3 comprises 15 residues. CDR1 is SNHLY, CDR2 FYNNEI, per germline. For the CDR3, the DNA is TGTGCCAGCAAGTTCGGGGAGCAAACTAACAATGAGCAGTTCTTC. It translates to CASKFGEQTNNEQFF.

The chain recombines TRBV14 with TRBJ2-2; no firm D call. V was pared by 3 bases and J by 9 bases, with 5 bases between. Germline CDR1 and CDR2: SGHDN and FVKESK. The CDR3 runs 11 residues. CDR3 coding DNA: TGTGCCAGCAGCCAGCACAGGGAGCTGTTTTTT. Translated: CASSQHRELFF.

This clone was counted a few times. V usage is TRBV6-5 and J usage is TRBJ2-2; TRBD1 matches 11 bases. J gave up 7 bases and V 5 bases, and 6 bases lay outside the gene matches. There are 15 residues in the CDR3. Germline V CDR1 and CDR2: MNHEY, SVGAGI. The CDR3 protein is CASSARDRGGGELFF. CDR3 in DNA: TGTGCCAGCAGTGCCCGGGACAGGGGGGGCGGGGAGCTGTTTTTT.

The chain recombines TRBV7-8 with TRBJ1-2, with 8 positions matching TRBD1. Germline assignment: CDR1 SGHVS and CDR2 FQNEAQ. The ends lost 5 bases at V and 7 bases at J; junction bases unmatched: 9. The CDR3 is 14 residues long. CDR3 residues: CASSADRGDSGYTF. CDR3 nucleotide sequence: TGTGCCAGCAGCGCAGACAGGGGAGATTCTGGCTACACCTTC.

CDR3 nucleotide sequence: TGTGCCAGCAGACCCACTAGCGGGGGGTTCACAGATACGCAGTATTTT. Translated: CASRPTSGGFTDTQYF. The chain recombines TRBV7-2 with TRBJ2-3; 12 nucleotides align to TRBD2. Germline trimming cut 6 bases from V and 2 bases from J; bases unmatched to any gene: 6. CDR1 and CDR2 (germline): SGHTA, FQGNSA. This CDR3 contains 16 residues. Full variable domain (remainder filled in from reference TRBV7-2 and TRBJ2-3): GAGVSQSPSNKVTEKGKDVELRCDPISGHTALYWYRQSLGQGLEFLIYFQGNSAPDKSGLPSDRFSAERTGGSVSTLTIQRTQQEDSAVYLCASRPTSGGFTDTQYFGPGTRLTVL.